These 11 T cell receptor beta chains came from one sample sequenced in a study of T cells in Graves' hyperthyroidism and ophthalmopathy. Regions amplified from RNA transcripts were the TCR beta CDR3 regions. HTBI primers were the set used in a first-round RT-PCR of the TCR CDR3. Each CDR3 protein is one row after TCRdb ran MiXCR on the multiplex PCR reads. The sample lists hundreds of thousands of distinct CDR3 sequences; roughly 17% were seen once. The sample comprised blood. The receptors come from a woman aged 30 to 39 with Graves' hyperthyroidism.

This clonotype occurred a few times. The chain has TRBV5-1 and TRBJ1-3, with D unresolved. Germline loops: CDR1 SGHRS, CDR2 YFSETQ. The CDR3 consists of 13 residues. With 0 bases removed from V and 5 bases from J, the gap between germline ends came to 6 bases. This CDR3 reads CASSLDRRNTIYF. For the CDR3, the DNA is TGCGCCAGCAGCTTGGATAGAAGAAACACCATATATTTT. Full variable domain (rest looked up from reference TRBV5-1 and TRBJ1-3): KAGVTQTPRYLIKTRGQQVTLSCSPISGHRSVSWYQQTPGQGLQFLFEYFSETQRNKGNFPGRFSGRQFSNSRSEMNVSTLELGDSALYLCASSLDRRNTIYFGEGSWLTVV.

This clonotype was seen a few times. This rearrangement joins TRBV6-1 to TRBJ2-3; D perhaps matches TRBD2 (5 bases). Germline V CDR1 and CDR2: MNHNS, SASEGT. This CDR3 has 16 residues. The V end was cut by 5 bases, the J end by 0 bases, with 15 bases between. The chain's CDR3 is CASSSQAEISTDTQYF. The CDR3 nucleotides are TGTGCCAGCAGTTCCCAAGCGGAGATTAGCACAGATACGCAGTATTTT.

V usage is TRBV5-6 and J usage is TRBJ1-2, with D perhaps TRBD1 (5 bases). V was cut by 4 bases and J by 6 bases, with 16 bases left in between. This CDR3 contains 14 residues. CDR1 SGHDT and CDR2 YYEEEE come from the germline V gene. The DNA of the CDR3 is TGTGCCAGCAGCCCCAAAGGGGACCGGGATGGCTACACCTTC. Protein: CASSPKGDRDGYTF. The full variable domain, rest sourced from reference TRBV5-6 and TRBJ1-2, is DAGVTQSPTHLIKTRGQQVTLRCSPKSGHDTVSWYQQALGQGPQFIFQYYEEEERQRGNFPDRFSGHQFPNYSSELNVNALLLGDSALYLCASSPKGDRDGYTFGSGTRLTVV.

The J gene is TRBJ1-4, the V gene TRBV6-1, with 9 bases matching TRBD1. This CDR3 region has 14 residues. Germline trimming cut 6 bases from V and 8 bases from J; bases unmatched to any gene: 7. Germline CDR1 MNHNS, CDR2 SASEGT. The CDR3 bases are TGTGCCAGCAGGCCGGACAGGGGTGGAGAAAAACTGTTTTTT. As protein: CASRPDRGGEKLFF.

The rearrangement uses TRBV5-1 and TRBJ2-2; D unresolved. The germline CDR1 and CDR2 sequences are SGHRS and YFSETQ. The germline V and J ends were trimmed by 4 bases and 7 bases, with 14 bases remaining between them. The CDR3 loop spans 14 amino acids. DNA for the CDR3: TGCGCCAGCAGCAATTCGGCTCACAGCGGGGAGCTGTTTTTT. Translation gives CASSNSAHSGELFF.

This clonotype was seen ten or more times. The genes are TRBV28 and TRBJ2-2; 7 nucleotides align to TRBD1. This CDR3 spans 15 amino acids. The V segment lost 5 bases and the J segment 4 bases; nucleotides outside the gene matches: 7. Germline CDR1 MDHEN, CDR2 SYDVKM. The CDR3 reads CASSPGQLTTGELFF. In DNA, the CDR3 is TGTGCCAGCAGTCCGGGACAGCTTACCACCGGGGAGCTGTTTTTT.

This clonotype was counted only a few times. The chain couples TRBV20-1 to TRBJ1-1; tentative D call: TRBD1 (5 bases). The CDR3 consists of 14 residues. Trimming removed 3 bases at V and 1 base at J, with 12 bases between. Germline CDR1 DFQATT, CDR2 SNEGSKA (reference sequence). In DNA form, the CDR3 reads TGCAGTGCTAGGTTCGGGGGATCGAACACTGAAGCTTTCTTT. The encoded protein is CSARFGGSNTEAFF.

This clonotype was seen at least ten times. J is TRBJ2-1 and V is TRBV5-1; D tentatively fits TRBD1 or TRBD2 (7 bases each). V was clipped by 5 bases and J by 6 bases, with 15 bases between them. CDR3 length: 14 amino acids. Per germline, CDR1 SGHRS and CDR2 YFSETQ. CDR3 DNA sequence: TGCGCCAGCAGGAGGGAGGGGGCCCTCAATGAGCAGTTCTTC. Translation: CASRREGALNEQFF.

The sample holds a few counts of this clonotype. V usage is TRBV9 and J usage is TRBJ2-6; no clear D gene. The CDR3 length is 14 residues. Between the trimmed V and J ends, which lost 3 bases and 5 bases, there was a span of 9 bases. The germline CDR1 and CDR2 sequences are SGDLS and YYNGEE. CDR3 in DNA: TGTGCCAGCAGCGCAACCCTCCGGGCCAACGTCCTGACTTTC. Translating gives CASSATLRANVLTF.

The chain uses TRBV7-6 and TRBJ2-2; maybe TRBD2 (6 bases). V shed 2 bases and J shed 2 bases, with 12 bases lying between them. CDR1 SGHVS and CDR2 FNYEAQ come from the germline V gene. CDR3 length: 16 amino acids. CDR3 region: CASSLRRDFNTGELFF. Written as DNA, the CDR3 is TGTGCCAGCAGCTTAAGACGGGACTTTAACACCGGGGAGCTGTTTTTT.

The CDR3 loop is CASSRTGRDEKLFF. The DNA for the CDR3 is TGTGCCAGCAGCAGAACCGGACGGGACGAAAAACTGTTTTTT. J is TRBJ1-4 and V is TRBV11-2, with a possible D match to TRBD1 (5 bases). This CDR3 is 14 amino acids long. V lost 5 bases to trimming and J lost 8 bases, with 15 bases between them. Germline values: CDR1 SGHAT, CDR2 FQNNGV.